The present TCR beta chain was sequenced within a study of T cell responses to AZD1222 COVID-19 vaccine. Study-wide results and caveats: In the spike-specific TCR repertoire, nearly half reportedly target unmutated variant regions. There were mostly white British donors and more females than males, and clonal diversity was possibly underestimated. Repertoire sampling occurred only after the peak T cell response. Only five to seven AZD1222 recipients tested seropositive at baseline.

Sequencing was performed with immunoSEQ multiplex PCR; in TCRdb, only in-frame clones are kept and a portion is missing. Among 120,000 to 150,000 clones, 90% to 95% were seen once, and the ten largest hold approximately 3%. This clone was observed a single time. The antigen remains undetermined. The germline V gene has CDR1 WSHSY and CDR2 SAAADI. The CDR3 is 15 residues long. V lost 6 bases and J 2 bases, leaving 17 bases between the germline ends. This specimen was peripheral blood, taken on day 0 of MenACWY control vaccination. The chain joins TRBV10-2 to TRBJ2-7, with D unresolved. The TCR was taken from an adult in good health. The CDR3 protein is CASRDPVVSTYEQYF. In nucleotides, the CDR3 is TGCGCCAGCAGGGACCCAGTCGTGAGTACCTACGAGCAGTACTTC.